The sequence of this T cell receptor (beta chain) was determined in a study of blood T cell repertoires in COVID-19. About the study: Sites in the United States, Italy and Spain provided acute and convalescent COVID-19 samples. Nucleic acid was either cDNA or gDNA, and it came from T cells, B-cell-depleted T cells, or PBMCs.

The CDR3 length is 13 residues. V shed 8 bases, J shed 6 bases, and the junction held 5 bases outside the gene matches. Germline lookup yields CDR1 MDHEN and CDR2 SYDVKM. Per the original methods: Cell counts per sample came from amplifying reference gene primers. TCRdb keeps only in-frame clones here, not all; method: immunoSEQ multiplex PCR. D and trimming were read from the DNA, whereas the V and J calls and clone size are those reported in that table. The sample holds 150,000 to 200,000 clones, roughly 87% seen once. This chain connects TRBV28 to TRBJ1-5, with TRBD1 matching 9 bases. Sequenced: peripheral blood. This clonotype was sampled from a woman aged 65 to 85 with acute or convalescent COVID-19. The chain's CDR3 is CASSPGQGQPQHF. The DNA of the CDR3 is TGTGCCAGCTCGCCGGGACAGGGTCAGCCCCAGCATTTT.